The T cell receptor beta chain under discussion was sequenced for a study of early T cells in non-severe SARS-CoV-2 infection. Looking at the study overall: Chains were not paired, and sequencing was done on bulk RNA from unsorted whole blood. Study outcomes and limitations: The VDJdb matching leaned toward anti-spike CD8 responses and overlooked private and CD4 specificities.

Attachment of unique molecular identifiers to individual cDNA molecules was performed. TCRdb itself ran the 5' RACE reads through MiXCR, one entry per CDR3 protein. The repertoire includes 56,000 or so distinct CDR3 sequences, under 12% of them detected once, and 6.5% sits in the top ten. This clonotype was counted a few times. Its antigen is undetermined. This CDR3 is built from 15 residues. CDR1 SGHTA and CDR2 FQGNSA come from the germline V gene. The ends were cut back, 1 base at V and 9 bases at J, with 16 bases in the middle. The chain carries TRBV7-2 and TRBJ2-1; the D gene is possibly TRBD2 (5 bases). This receptor was taken from an adult who was a healthcare worker with PCR-confirmed SARS-CoV-2 infection or an uninfected control (not recorded which). Input material: whole blood. The CDR3 region is CASSLVKRILGEQFF. The CDR3 region has the DNA TGTGCCAGCAGCTTAGTAAAGCGGATCTTGGGTGAGCAGTTCTTC.